This T cell receptor beta chain came from a study of CD8 T cells in Susac syndrome. Study information: At blood draw, Susac syndrome patients were therapy-naive, on corticosteroids, or on intravenous immunoglobulin alone.

RNA was extracted with the RNeasy kit, and a quantity of about 0.45 to 1 ug was reverse transcribed using random hexamers. Amplification of TCR beta CDR3 by immunoSEQ multiplex PCR spanned 54 Vbeta and 13 Jbeta. MiXCR, applied by TCRdb to the immunoSEQ multiplex PCR reads, yields one record per CDR3 protein. Of under 85,000 distinct CDR3 sequences listed, about 94% are singletons. TCR beta sequences were obtained from blood CD8+ and CD4+ T cells. Germline V gene lookup returns CDR1 MDHEN and CDR2 SYDVKM. With 2 bases removed from V and 5 bases from J, the gap between germline ends came to 15 bases. The CDR3 is 15 residues long.

This TCR came from a human donor with Susac syndrome. The gene calls are TRBV28 and TRBJ2-5; the D call may be TRBD1 or TRBD2 (6 bases each). Sequenced sample: CD8+ T cells from PBMCs. The DNA of the CDR3 is TGTGCCAGCAGTTTAGTGGGGGGCGGCGGGGAGACCCAGTACTTC. This sequence encodes CASSLVGGGGETQYF. Using reference TRBV28 and TRBJ2-5 for the parts outside the CDR3, the full variable domain is DVKVTQSSRYLVKRTGEKVFLECVQDMDHENMFWYRQDPGLGLRLIYFSYDVKMKEKGDIPEGYSVSREKKERFSLILESASTNQTSMYLCASSLVGGGGETQYFGPGTRLLVL.